This TCR beta chain was sequenced in a study of identical twins. Findings and caveats of the study: Monozygotic twins shared more out-of-frame TCR alpha than recombination models predicted. Surplus twin overlap in beta out-of-frame sequences was less pronounced. Insertions were fewer in abundant cord blood beta clonotypes, whereas memory repertoires showed none of this pattern. Potential partial confounding of zero-insertion analyses by invariant MAIT and iNKT cells was noted.

There are 14 residues in the CDR3. V lost 0 bases and J 0 bases, leaving 2 bases between the germline ends. Looked up from germline, CDR1 is KGHDR and CDR2 is SFDVKD. TCRdb fed the 5' RACE reads into MiXCR, producing one record per CDR3 protein. The sample includes 1.5 million to 2 million distinct CDR3 sequences, about 32% of them seen just once. This clonotype was recorded at least ten times. What it binds is unknown. What was sequenced was cord blood. The chain uses TRBV24-1 and TRBJ1-5, with D unresolved. This clonotype was sampled from a newborn girl in good health. CDR3 protein: CATSDLDSNQPQHF. Written as DNA, the CDR3 is TGTGCCACCAGTGATTTGGATAGCAATCAGCCCCAGCATTTT.